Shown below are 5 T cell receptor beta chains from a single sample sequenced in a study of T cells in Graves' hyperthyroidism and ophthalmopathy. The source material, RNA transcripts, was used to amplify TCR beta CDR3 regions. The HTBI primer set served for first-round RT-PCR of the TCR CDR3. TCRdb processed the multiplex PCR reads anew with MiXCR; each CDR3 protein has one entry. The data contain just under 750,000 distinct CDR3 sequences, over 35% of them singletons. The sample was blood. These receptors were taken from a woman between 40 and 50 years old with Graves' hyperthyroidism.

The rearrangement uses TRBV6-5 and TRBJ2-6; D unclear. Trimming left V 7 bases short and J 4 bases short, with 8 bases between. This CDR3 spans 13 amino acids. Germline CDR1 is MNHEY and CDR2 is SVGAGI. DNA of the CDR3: TGTGCCAGCACCGCCACAGGGGCCAACGTCCTGACTTTC. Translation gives CASTATGANVLTF.

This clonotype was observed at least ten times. The CDR3 nucleotides are TGTGCCAGCAGTTTAGATCATACGGCTGGCTACACCTTC. Translation: CASSLDHTAGYTF. J is TRBJ1-2 and V is TRBV12-3 or TRBV12-4, with D unresolved. CDR3 size: 13 residues. The V end was cut by 1 base, the J end by 7 bases, with 10 bases between.

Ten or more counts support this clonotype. CDR3 nucleotide sequence: TGCAGTGCTAGAGCAAGTAGCAATCAGCCCCAGCATTTT. This codes for CSARASSNQPQHF. The chain carries TRBV20-1 and TRBJ1-5, with D unresolved. The CDR3 spans 13 residues. Germline V CDR1 and CDR2: DFQATT, SNEGSKA (reference sequence). V dropped 1 base and J dropped 0 bases, with 4 bases sitting between them.

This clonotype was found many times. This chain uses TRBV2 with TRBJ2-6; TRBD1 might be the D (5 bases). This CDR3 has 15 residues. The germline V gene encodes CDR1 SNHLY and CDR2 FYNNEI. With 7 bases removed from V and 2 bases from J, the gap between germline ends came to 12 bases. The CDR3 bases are TGTGCCAGCAATGACAGAAGCGCTGGGGCCAACGTCCTGACTTTC. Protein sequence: CASNDRSAGANVLTF.

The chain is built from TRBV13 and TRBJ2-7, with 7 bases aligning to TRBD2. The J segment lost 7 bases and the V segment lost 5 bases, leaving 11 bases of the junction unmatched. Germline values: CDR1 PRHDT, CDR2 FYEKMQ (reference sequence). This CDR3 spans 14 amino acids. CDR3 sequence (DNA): TGTGCCAGCAGCCCACTGCGGGGGTGGGCAGAGCAGTACTTC. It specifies CASSPLRGWAEQYF.